Ten or more counts support the clone carrying this T cell receptor (beta chain). What it recognizes is unknown. The record originates from a study of T cells in Graves' hyperthyroidism and ophthalmopathy. Amplified TCR beta CDR3 regions derived from RNA transcripts. During a first-round RT-PCR of the TCR CDR3, the HTBI primer set was used. TCRdb analysed the multiplex PCR reads with MiXCR anew, one entry per CDR3 protein. The data contain roughly 570,000 distinct CDR3 sequences, roughly 46% of them singletons. Findings of the study overall: Within blood appeared most thyroid clonotypes that had expanded above 0.001. Model predictions of ophthalmopathy came a median around 6.5 months before onset.

In making diagnoses, clinical symptoms, serum thyroxine and TRAb, thyroid ultrasound and orbital computed tomography were all used. The sequenced sample consisted of peripheral blood or thyroid tissue (not recorded which). The clonotype was recovered from an adult woman with Graves' disease, either hyperthyroidism or ophthalmopathy (not recorded which).

Here the CDR3 DNA reads TGTGCCAGCAGCGCCCTTGAGCGGACTGAAGCTTTCTTT. Translation: CASSALERTEAFF. The chain recombines TRBV9 with TRBJ1-1; D is undetermined. V dropped 3 bases and J dropped 5 bases, with 11 bases sitting between them. The CDR3 spans 13 residues. Germline-derived CDR1 and CDR2 are SGDLS and YYNGEE.